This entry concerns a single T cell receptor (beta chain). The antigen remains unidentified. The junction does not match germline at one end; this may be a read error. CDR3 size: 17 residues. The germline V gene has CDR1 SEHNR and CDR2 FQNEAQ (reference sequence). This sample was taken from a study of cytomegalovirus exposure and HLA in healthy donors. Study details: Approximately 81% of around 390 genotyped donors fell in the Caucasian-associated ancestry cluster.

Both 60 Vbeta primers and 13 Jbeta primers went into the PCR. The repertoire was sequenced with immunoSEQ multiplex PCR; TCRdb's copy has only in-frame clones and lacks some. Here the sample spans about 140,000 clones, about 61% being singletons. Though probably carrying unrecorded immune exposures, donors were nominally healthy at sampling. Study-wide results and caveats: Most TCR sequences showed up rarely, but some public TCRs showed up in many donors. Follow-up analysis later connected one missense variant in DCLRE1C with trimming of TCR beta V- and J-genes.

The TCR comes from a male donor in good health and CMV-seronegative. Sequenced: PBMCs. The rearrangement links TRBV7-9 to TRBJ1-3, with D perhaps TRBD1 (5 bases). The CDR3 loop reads CSSSQISGSISGNTIYF. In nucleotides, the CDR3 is TGTTCCAGCAGCCAAATTTCAGGGTCTATCTCTGGAAACACCATATATTTT. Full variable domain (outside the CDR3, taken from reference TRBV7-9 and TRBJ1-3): DTGVSQNPRHKITKRGQNVTFRCDPISEHNRLYWYRQTLGQGPEFLTYFQNEAQLEKSRLLSDRFSAERPKGSFSTLEIQRTEQGDSAMYLCSSSQISGSISGNTIYFGEGSWLTVV.